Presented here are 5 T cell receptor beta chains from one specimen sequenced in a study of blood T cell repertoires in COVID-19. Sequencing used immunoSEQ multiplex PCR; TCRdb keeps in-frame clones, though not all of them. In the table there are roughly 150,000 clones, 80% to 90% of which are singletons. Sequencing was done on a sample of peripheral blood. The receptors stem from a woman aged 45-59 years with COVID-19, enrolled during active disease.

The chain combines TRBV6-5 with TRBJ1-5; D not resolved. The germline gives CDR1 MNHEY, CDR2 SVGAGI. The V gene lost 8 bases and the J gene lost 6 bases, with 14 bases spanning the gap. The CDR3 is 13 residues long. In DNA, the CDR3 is TGTGCCAGCCGATATCCTGGGAGTCAGCCCCAGCATTTT. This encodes CASRYPGSQPQHF.

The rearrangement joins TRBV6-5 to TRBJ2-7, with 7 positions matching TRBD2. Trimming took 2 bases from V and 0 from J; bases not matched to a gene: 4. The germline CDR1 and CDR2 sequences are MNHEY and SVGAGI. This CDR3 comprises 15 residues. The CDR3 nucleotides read TGTGCCAGCAGTTACCAAACGGGGGGCTCCTACGAGCAGTACTTC. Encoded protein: CASSYQTGGSYEQYF.

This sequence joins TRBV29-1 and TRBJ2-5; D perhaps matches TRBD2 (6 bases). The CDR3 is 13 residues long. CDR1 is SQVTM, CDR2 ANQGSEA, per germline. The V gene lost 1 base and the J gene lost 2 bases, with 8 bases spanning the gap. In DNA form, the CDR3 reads TGCAGCGTTGAAGGACTAGAACAAGAGACCCAGTACTTC. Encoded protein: CSVEGLEQETQYF.

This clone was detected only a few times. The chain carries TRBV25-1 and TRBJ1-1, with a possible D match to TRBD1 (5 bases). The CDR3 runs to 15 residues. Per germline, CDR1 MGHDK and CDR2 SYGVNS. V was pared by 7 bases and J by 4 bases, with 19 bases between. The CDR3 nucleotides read TGTGCCAGCACTAAATTGGAAGGGGCGGCCACTGAAGCTTTCTTT. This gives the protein CASTKLEGAATEAFF.

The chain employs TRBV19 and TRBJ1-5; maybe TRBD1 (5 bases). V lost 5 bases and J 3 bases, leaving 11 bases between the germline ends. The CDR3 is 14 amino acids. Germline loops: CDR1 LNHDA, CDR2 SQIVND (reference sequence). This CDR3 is CASSFDSSNQPQHF. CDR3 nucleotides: TGTGCCAGTAGTTTCGACAGTTCCAATCAGCCCCAGCATTTT.